This T cell receptor beta chain comes out of a study of blood T cell repertoires in COVID-19. About the study: The United States, Italy and Spain provided the acute and convalescent COVID-19 samples. Sample material is recorded as cDNA or gDNA derived from T cells, B-cell-depleted T cells, or PBMCs.

Patients of the Seattle cohort, enrolled during active infection, were followed longitudinally. The ends lost 5 bases at V and 5 bases at J; junction bases unmatched: 8. Looked up from germline, CDR1 is SGHAT and CDR2 is FQDESV (reference sequence). The CDR3 has 16 amino acids. Produced via immunoSEQ multiplex PCR; TCRdb's table is partial and in-frame only. The repertoire holds 250,000 to 350,000 clones, 90% seen once, with less than 3.5% in the top ten. The sample comprised peripheral blood. The origin of this receptor is a woman aged 25 to 45 with COVID-19, enrolled during active disease. The rearrangement joins TRBV11-1 to TRBJ2-3, with 12 nucleotides matching TRBD1. Written as DNA, the CDR3 is TGTGCCAGCAGCCCCCGGGACAGGGGGCGTAAAGATACGCAGTATTTT. Amino acid sequence: CASSPRDRGRKDTQYF.